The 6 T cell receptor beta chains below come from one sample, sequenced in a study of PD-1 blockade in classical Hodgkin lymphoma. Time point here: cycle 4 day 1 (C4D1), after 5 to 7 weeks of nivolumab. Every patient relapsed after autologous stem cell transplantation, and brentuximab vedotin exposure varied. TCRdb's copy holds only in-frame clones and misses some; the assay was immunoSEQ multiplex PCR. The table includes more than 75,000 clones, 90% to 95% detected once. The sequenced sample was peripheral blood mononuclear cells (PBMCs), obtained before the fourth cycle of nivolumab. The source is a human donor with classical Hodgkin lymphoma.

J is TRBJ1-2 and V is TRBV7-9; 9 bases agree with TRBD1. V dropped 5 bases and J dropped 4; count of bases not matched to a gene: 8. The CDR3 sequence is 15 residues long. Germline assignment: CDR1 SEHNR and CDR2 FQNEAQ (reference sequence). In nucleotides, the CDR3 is TGTGCCAGCAGCCCCGGGACAGGGTATTTCTATGGCTACACCTTC. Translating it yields CASSPGTGYFYGYTF.

The CDR3: CASRTGGASHEQFF. The CDR3 DNA is TGTGCCAGCCGAACAGGGGGCGCTTCCCATGAGCAGTTCTTC. The gene calls are TRBV27 and TRBJ2-1; 9 nucleotides agree with TRBD1. CDR3 size: 14 residues. Germline CDR1 MNHEY, CDR2 SMNVEV (reference sequence). J gave up 8 bases and V 8 bases, and 10 bases lay outside the gene matches.

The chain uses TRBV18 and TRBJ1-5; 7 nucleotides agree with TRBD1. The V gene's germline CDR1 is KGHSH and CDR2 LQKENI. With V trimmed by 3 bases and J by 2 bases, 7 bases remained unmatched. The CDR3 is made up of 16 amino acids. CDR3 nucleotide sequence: TGTGCCAGCTCACCCTTCCCCGACAGGGGCAATCAGCCCCAGCATTTT. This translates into CASSPFPDRGNQPQHF.

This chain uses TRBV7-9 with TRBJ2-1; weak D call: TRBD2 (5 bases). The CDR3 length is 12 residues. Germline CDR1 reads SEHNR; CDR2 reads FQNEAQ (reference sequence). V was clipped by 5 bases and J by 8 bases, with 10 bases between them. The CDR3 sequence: CASSHGVDEQFF. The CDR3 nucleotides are TGTGCCAGCAGCCACGGGGTGGATGAGCAGTTCTTC.

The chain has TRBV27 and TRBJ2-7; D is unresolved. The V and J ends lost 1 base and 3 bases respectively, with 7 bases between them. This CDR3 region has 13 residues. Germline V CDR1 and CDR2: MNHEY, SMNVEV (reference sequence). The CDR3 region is CASSLWLGYEQYF. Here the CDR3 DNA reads TGTGCCAGCAGTTTATGGCTGGGCTACGAGCAGTACTTC.

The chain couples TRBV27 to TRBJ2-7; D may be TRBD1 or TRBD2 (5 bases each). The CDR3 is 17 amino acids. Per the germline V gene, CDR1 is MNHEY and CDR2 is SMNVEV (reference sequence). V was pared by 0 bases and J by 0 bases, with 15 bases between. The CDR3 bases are TGTGCCAGCAGTTTATCGTCTCGACAGAGCGGCTCCTACGAGCAGTACTTC. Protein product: CASSLSSRQSGSYEQYF.